What follows are 18 T cell receptor beta chains derived from one specimen sequenced in a study of Ad26.COV2.S vaccination and SARS-CoV-2 variants. The protocol was immunoSEQ multiplex PCR, while the TCRdb copy is restricted to in-frame clones and leaves out a portion. The table shows 400,000 to 500,000 clones, with 80% to 90% occurring only once. Treatment meaning: 19 received Ad26.COV2.S at low or high dose, single or two shots; about 5 received placebo; per-sample allocation not given. Collection of the samples took place on day 63 after the first injection of vaccine or placebo. This material consisted of peripheral blood, taken in a trial of Ad26.COV2.S vaccine versus placebo. These receptors came from a person aged 18-65 years who received the Ad26.COV2.S COVID-19 vaccine or a placebo.

The chain carries TRBV4-2 and TRBJ2-2; D is unresolved. In germline, CDR1 is LGHNA, CDR2 YNFKEQ. V lost 0 bases and J 4 bases, leaving 15 bases between the germline ends. This CDR3 spans 17 amino acids. The chain's CDR3 is CASSQDLSEGSTGELFF. The CDR3 coding sequence is TGTGCCAGCAGCCAAGATTTATCCGAAGGTTCCACCGGGGAGCTGTTTTTT.

This rearrangement joins TRBV29-1 to TRBJ2-5; 9 nucleotides align to TRBD2. Per the germline V gene, CDR1 is SQVTM and CDR2 is ANQGSEA. CDR3 length: 13 residues. The ends lost 3 bases at V and 4 bases at J; junction bases unmatched: 3. The DNA for the CDR3 is TGCAGCGTTGATCGCGGGGGGGCAGAGACCCAGTACTTC. This sequence encodes CSVDRGGAETQYF.

V gene TRBV16 combines with J gene TRBJ1-4; D unclear. V was cut by 1 base and J by 2 bases, with 5 bases left in between. Germline lookup yields CDR1 KGHSY and CDR2 FQNENV. The CDR3 runs to 14 residues. For the CDR3, the DNA is TGTGCCAGCAGCCAATTAGGGACTAATGAAAAACTGTTTTTT. It codes for CASSQLGTNEKLFF.

The chain links TRBV18 to TRBJ2-5, with 8 bases fitting TRBD1. CDR3 length: 15 residues. V lost 8 bases and J lost 2; bases outside the gene matches: 10. Germline CDR1 and CDR2: KGHSH and LQKENI. CDR3 coding DNA: TGTGCCAGCGCAGACTTGGACAGGGATCAAGAGACCCAGTACTTC. It is translated as CASADLDRDQETQYF.

The chain recombines TRBV11-3 with TRBJ1-6; D gene ambiguous. Germline loops: CDR1 SGHNT, CDR2 YENEEA. V was pared by 1 base and J by 8 bases, with 9 bases between. This CDR3 contains 14 residues. DNA for the CDR3: TGTGCCAGCAGCTTAGGCAGTGAGGATTCACCCCTCCACTTT. Protein: CASSLGSEDSPLHF. Variable domain in full (rest from reference TRBV11-3 and TRBJ1-6): EAGVVQSPRYKIIEKKQPVAFWCNPISGHNTLYWYLQNLGQGPELLIRYENEEAVDDSQLPKDRFSAERLKGVDSTLKIQPAELGDSAVYLCASSLGSEDSPLHFGNGTRLTVT.

The V call is TRBV4-2, the J call TRBJ1-4; 8 bases map to TRBD1. The CDR3 totals 15 residues. Trimming cost V 3 bases and J 8 bases; bases outside gene matches: 8. Germline V lookup: CDR1 LGHNA, CDR2 YNFKEQ. CDR3 bases: TGTGCCAGCAGCCAGTGGGGGCAGGGGGCAGAAAAACTGTTTTTT. Translated: CASSQWGQGAEKLFF.

The chain employs TRBV5-4 and TRBJ1-4; maybe TRBD1 (5 bases). The germline CDR1 and CDR2 sequences are SGHNT and YYREEE (reference sequence). The ends were cut back, 2 bases at V and 3 bases at J, with 8 bases in the middle. The CDR3 is 14 residues long. This CDR3 is CASSFRGSNEKLFF. CDR3 nucleotide sequence: TGTGCCAGCAGCTTCCGGGGCTCTAATGAAAAACTGTTTTTT. Looking up the rest from reference TRBV5-4 and TRBJ1-4 gives the full variable domain: ETGVTQSPTHLIKTRGQQVTLRCSSQSGHNTVSWYQQALGQGPQFIFQYYREEENGRGNFPPRFSGLQFPNYSSELNVNALELDDSALYLCASSFRGSNEKLFFGSGTQLSVL.

V is TRBV13 and J is TRBJ2-3; D is ambiguous. CDR3 length: 15 residues. From germline, CDR1 is PRHDT and CDR2 FYEKMQ (reference sequence). The ends were cut back, 4 bases at V and 2 bases at J, with 13 bases in the middle. The CDR3 DNA reads TGTGCCAGCAGCTCCCCGAACAGTTACACAGATACGCAGTATTTT. Translation gives CASSSPNSYTDTQYF.

The V and J genes are TRBV6-5 and TRBJ2-3; 7 bases fit TRBD2. CDR1 and CDR2 (germline): MNHEY, SVGAGI. V shed 0 bases, J shed 0 bases, and the junction held 3 bases outside the gene matches. The CDR3 consists of 16 residues. The CDR3 DNA reads as TGTGCCAGCAGTTACTCCGGGCGGGGGAGCACAGATACGCAGTATTTT. The encoded protein is CASSYSGRGSTDTQYF.

V usage is TRBV9 and J usage is TRBJ1-2; TRBD1 matches at 8 bases. The CDR3 is made up of 16 amino acids. Per germline, CDR1 SGDLS and CDR2 YYNGEE. V was pared by 0 bases and J by 0 bases, with 4 bases of the junction left unmatched. The CDR3 nucleotides are TGTGCCAGCAGCGTAGGCCAGGGGGCACCTAACTATGGCTACACCTTC. Protein sequence: CASSVGQGAPNYGYTF.

This clone appeared once. This chain connects TRBV4-3 to TRBJ2-7, with TRBD2 identical over 9 bases. The CDR3 runs 16 residues. Germline V gene data show CDR1 as LGHNA and CDR2 as YSLEER. J gave up 4 bases and V 1 base, and 8 bases lay outside the gene matches. In nucleotides, the CDR3 is TGCGCCAGCAGCCAAGGTTCCGGGACTAGCATGTACGAGCAGTACTTC. Translation: CASSQGSGTSMYEQYF.

The chain has TRBV5-1 and TRBJ2-1; the D gene is possibly TRBD2 (6 bases). The V end lost 3 bases, the J end lost 3 bases, and 7 bases lay between the germline ends. Germline CDR1 is SGHRS and CDR2 is YFSETQ. The CDR3 is 13 residues long. The CDR3 sequence: CASSWRGYNEQFF. The DNA of the CDR3 is TGCGCCAGCAGCTGGAGGGGCTACAATGAGCAGTTCTTC.

The J gene is TRBJ1-2, the V gene TRBV14, with D maybe TRBD1 (6 bases). The V end was cut by 1 base, the J end by 5 bases, with 20 bases between. Per germline, CDR1 SGHDN and CDR2 FVKESK. The CDR3 contains 17 residues. The CDR3 loop is CASSQGGGTLLGYGYTF. The CDR3 nucleotides read TGTGCCAGCAGCCAAGGAGGGGGGACCCTACTCGGGTATGGCTACACCTTC.

The chain combines TRBV6-5 with TRBJ2-5; 7 positions match TRBD1. V was pared by 7 bases and J by 5 bases, with 7 bases of the junction left unmatched. There are 13 residues in the CDR3. CDR1 and CDR2 from the germline V gene are MNHEY and SVGAGI. The CDR3 coding sequence is TGTGCCAGCACTAGACAGGGCGCGGAGACCCAGTACTTC. Translation gives CASTRQGAETQYF.

V gene TRBV24-1 combines with J gene TRBJ1-2, with D possibly being TRBD1 (6 bases). Germline assignment: CDR1 KGHDR and CDR2 SFDVKD. CDR3 size: 12 residues. V was shortened by 4 bases and J by 8 bases, with 10 bases between the two germline ends. CDR3 sequence: CATSDAGEGYTF. The CDR3 DNA follows: TGTGCCACCAGTGACGCAGGGGAGGGCTACACCTTC.

The chain carries TRBV6-5 and TRBJ2-7; the match to TRBD2 covers 7 bases. In germline, CDR1 is MNHEY, CDR2 SVGAGI. This CDR3 has 14 residues. The ends lost 8 bases at V and 3 bases at J; junction bases unmatched: 10. The CDR3 DNA reads as TGTGCCAGCTCCAAGGCTAGCGGATTCTACGAGCAGTACGTC. This codes for CASSKASGFYEQYV.

The CDR3 reads CASSTLAGGDRDTQYF. The DNA for the CDR3 is TGCGCCAGCAGCACCTTAGCGGGGGGCGACAGGGATACGCAGTATTTT. The rearrangement uses TRBV5-1 and TRBJ2-3; 10 nucleotides align to TRBD2. This CDR3 is built from 16 residues. Per the germline V gene, CDR1 is SGHRS and CDR2 is YFSETQ. The V segment lost 4 bases and the J segment 6 bases; nucleotides outside the gene matches: 11.

In nucleotides, the CDR3 is TGTGCCAGCACCTCAGGGGCAGGGACTACGGTGGACTATGGCTACACCTTC. The encoded protein is CASTSGAGTTVDYGYTF. This sequence joins TRBV7-9 and TRBJ1-2; maybe TRBD1 (6 bases). Germline-derived CDR1 and CDR2 are SEHNR and FQNEAQ (reference sequence). The CDR3 is 17 amino acids. Trimming cost V 7 bases and J 3 bases, with 24 bases left between them.